Below, 26 T cell receptor beta chains from the same sample are listed, as sequenced in a study of blood T cells in healthy people across ages. PCR was performed a second time for about 7 to 11 cycles using a sample-barcoded 5' primer and a J-beta primer mix. One entry per CDR3 protein, called by TCRdb with MiXCR from the 5' RACE reads. The sample lists 450,000 to 700,000 distinct CDR3 sequences, roughly a quarter seen once, with around 20% in the top ten. The specimen was blood. These receptors all stem from a woman between 70 and 85 years old in good health.

At least ten counts were recorded for this clonotype. The chain carries TRBV6-5 and TRBJ1-1; perhaps TRBD1 as D (5 bases). V was pared by 0 bases and J by 1 base, with 6 bases between. The germline CDR1 and CDR2 sequences are MNHEY and SVGAGI. The CDR3 is 14 amino acids. The CDR3 nucleotides read TGTGCCAGCAGTTACTCGAGGGGGAACACTGAAGCTTTCTTT. Amino acids: CASSYSRGNTEAFF.

This clonotype occurred a few times. The rearrangement uses TRBV11-3 and TRBJ2-5, with TRBD2 matching over 8 bases. The J segment lost 6 bases and the V segment lost 5 bases, leaving 5 bases of the junction unmatched. This CDR3 has 13 amino acids. Germline CDR1 reads SGHNT; CDR2 reads YENEEA. The CDR3 sequence: CASSMRGVQTQYF. The CDR3 coding sequence is TGTGCCAGCAGCATGCGGGGGGTACAGACCCAGTACTTC.

The rearrangement links TRBV5-1 to TRBJ1-1, with D unclear. V shed 4 bases and J shed 10 bases, with 26 bases lying between them. This CDR3 comprises 16 residues. The germline gives CDR1 SGHRS, CDR2 YFSETQ. The CDR3 region has the DNA TGCGCCAGCAGCCCGAACATTGTATCCGGACGGGCGGGAGCTTTCTTT. Translated, it gives CASSPNIVSGRAGAFF.

This rearrangement joins TRBV7-2 to TRBJ2-1, with D perhaps given as TRBD1 or TRBD2 (5 bases each). Germline V CDR1 and CDR2: SGHTA, FQGNSA. V was trimmed by 5 bases and J by 8 bases, leaving 19 bases between them. The CDR3 runs to 15 residues. CDR3: CASSLGPNPGHEQFF. As DNA, the CDR3 is TGTGCCAGCAGCCTGGGACCAAACCCCGGCCATGAGCAGTTCTTC.

This clonotype turned up a few times. This chain uses TRBV6-2 or TRBV6-3 with TRBJ2-2; no clear D. Between the trimmed V and J ends, which lost 5 bases and 6 bases, there was a span of 7 bases. CDR1 and CDR2 (germline): MNHEY, SVGEGT. This CDR3 has 12 residues. CDR3: CASSLDSGELFF. For the CDR3, the DNA is TGTGCCAGCAGTCTCGATTCCGGGGAGCTGTTTTTT.

This clonotype appeared a few times. The chain has TRBV30 and TRBJ1-3; TRBD1 matches 7 bases. The CDR3 extends over 13 amino acids. Germline V gives CDR1 GTSNPN, CDR2 SVGIG (reference sequence). V shed 1 base, J shed 4 bases, and the junction held 1 base outside the gene matches. The CDR3 sequence is CAWSATGGNTIYF. For the CDR3, the DNA is TGTGCCTGGAGTGCGACAGGGGGAAACACCATATATTTT.

A few counts support this clonotype. The V and J genes are TRBV5-5 and TRBJ2-2, with D tentatively TRBD2 (6 bases). The CDR3 runs 14 residues. Germline CDR1 is SGHKS and CDR2 is YYEKEE (reference sequence). Trimming shortened V by 2 bases and J by 3 bases, and 8 bases separated the two germline ends. The CDR3 spells CASSFRDYTGELFF. CDR3 sequence (DNA): TGTGCCAGCAGCTTTAGGGACTACACCGGGGAGCTGTTTTTT.

As regards this clonotype: The junction and the germline gene differ at one end; a read error may be behind it. The chain is built from TRBV6-4 and TRBJ2-5; 11 bases are a match to TRBD2. The germline CDR1 and CDR2 sequences are MRHNA and SNTAGT. This CDR3 region has 15 residues. The CDR3 sequence is CAGSHPLAGEETQYF. The CDR3 DNA reads as TGTGCCGGCAGTCACCCACTAGCGGGGGAAGAGACCCAGTACTTC.

This clonotype has more than one count but fewer than ten. This chain joins TRBV5-1 and TRBJ1-2, with a tentative D call TRBD1 (5 bases). The germline V and J ends were trimmed by 1 base and 7 bases, with 8 bases remaining between them. The CDR3 loop spans 12 amino acids. From germline, CDR1 is SGHRS and CDR2 YFSETQ. CDR3 loop: CASSLKGAGYTF. The CDR3 coding sequence is TGCGCCAGCAGCTTGAAAGGGGCTGGCTACACCTTC.

J is TRBJ2-3 and V is TRBV6-1; 9 bases fit TRBD1. The junction had 9 bases not matched to a gene; V was cut back by 8 bases and J by 3 bases. Germline V gene data show CDR1 as MNHNS and CDR2 as SASEGT. The CDR3 length is 15 residues. This chain's CDR3 is CASCTGTGSTDTQYF. CDR3 coding DNA: TGTGCCAGCTGCACCGGGACAGGGAGTACAGATACGCAGTATTTT.

This clonotype showed up just a few times. This chain connects TRBV6-2 or TRBV6-3 to TRBJ2-1; possibly TRBD1 for D (6 bases). This CDR3 contains 12 residues. Germline CDR1 and CDR2: MNHEY and SVGEGT. Trimming left V 5 bases short and J 8 bases short, with 10 bases between. This CDR3 is CASSPTGHEQFF. The CDR3 DNA reads TGTGCCAGCAGTCCCACAGGGCATGAGCAGTTCTTC.

The chain is built from TRBV6-2 or TRBV6-3 and TRBJ2-5, with D possibly being TRBD1 or TRBD2 (6 bases each). Trimming pared 0 bases from V and 4 bases from J, leaving 12 bases between. The CDR3 totals 15 residues. In germline, CDR1 is MNHEY, CDR2 SVGEGT. The CDR3 here is CASSYSKGGGETQYF. CDR3 bases: TGTGCCAGCAGTTACTCGAAAGGAGGGGGAGAGACCCAGTACTTC.

This clonotype was seen only a few times. The gene calls are TRBV20-1 and TRBJ2-4, with TRBD1 matching over 8 bases. The CDR3 length is 14 residues. V lost 0 bases to trimming and J lost 3 bases; unmatched junction nucleotides: 1. The germline V gene has CDR1 DFQATT and CDR2 SNEGSKA (reference sequence). In nucleotides, the CDR3 is TGCAGTGCTAGAGAAGGACAGGGCAAAAACATTCAGTACTTC. It is translated as CSAREGQGKNIQYF.

This chain uses TRBV2 with TRBJ2-5, with 13 bases that match TRBD2. The J call may be wrong; the DNA end is better matched by TRBJ2-1. The CDR3 extends over 16 amino acids. Germline V lookup: CDR1 SNHLY, CDR2 FYNNEI. CDR3 nucleotides: TGTGCCAGCAGTGATCGGACTAGCGGGGGACTAAATGAGCAGTTCTTC. It specifies CASSDRTSGGLNEQFF.

This clonotype has a handful of counts. The chain recombines TRBV7-2 with TRBJ1-2; D not certain. V was cut by 2 bases and J by 8 bases, with 18 bases left in between. The germline gives CDR1 SGHTA, CDR2 FQGNSA. The CDR3 has 15 amino acids. DNA of the CDR3: TGTGCCAGCAGCTTATTAGGTTGGGGTGACGCGGGCTACACCTTC. It is translated as CASSLLGWGDAGYTF. Filled out from reference TRBV7-2 and TRBJ1-2, the complete variable domain reads GAGVSQSPSNKVTEKGKDVELRCDPISGHTALYWYRQSLGQGLEFLIYFQGNSAPDKSGLPSDRFSAERTGGSVSTLTIQRTQQEDSAVYLCASSLLGWGDAGYTFGSGTRLTVV.

The chain has TRBV30 and TRBJ1-1; no clear D gene. V was shortened by 4 bases and J by 9 bases, with 15 bases between the two germline ends. Germline V gives CDR1 GTSNPN, CDR2 SVGIG (reference sequence). This CDR3 spans 12 amino acids. The DNA of the CDR3 is TGTGCCTGGAAGATTGGGGAGGCACAAGCTTTCTTT. This gives the protein CAWKIGEAQAFF.

This clonotype occurred a few times. The chain links TRBV5-1 to TRBJ1-1, with 9 bases lining up with TRBD1. There are 15 residues in the CDR3. The germline V gene encodes CDR1 SGHRS and CDR2 YFSETQ. With V trimmed by 1 base and J by 1 base, 2 bases remained unmatched. The CDR3: CASSLQGQGNTEAFF. As DNA, the CDR3 is TGCGCCAGCAGCTTGCAGGGACAGGGGAACACTGAAGCTTTCTTT.

This clonotype was picked up a small number of times. The chain uses TRBV7-9 and TRBJ1-3; D is unclear. Germline V gene sequence: CDR1 SEHNR, CDR2 FQNEAQ (reference sequence). CDR3 length: 15 amino acids. The V and J ends lost 10 bases and 4 bases respectively, with 20 bases between them. CDR3 nucleotide sequence: TGTGCCATGCTTCCGATTCCGGGTGACGGAAACACCATATATTTT. Protein product: CAMLPIPGDGNTIYF. The full variable domain, in which reference TRBV7-9 and TRBJ1-3 provide the parts outside the CDR3, is DTGVSQNPRHKITKRGQNVTFRCDPISEHNRLYWYRQTLGQGPEFLTYFQNEAQLEKSRLLSDRFSAERPKGSFSTLEIQRTEQGDSAMYLCAMLPIPGDGNTIYFGEGSWLTVV.

This rearrangement joins TRBV7-2 to TRBJ2-1; either TRBD1 or TRBD2 may fit D (5 bases each). V dropped 3 bases and J dropped 2 bases, with 8 bases sitting between them. Germline assignment: CDR1 SGHTA and CDR2 FQGNSA. This CDR3 has 14 residues. In DNA form, the CDR3 reads TGTGCCAGCAGCTTTTGGGGACCCTACAATGAGCAGTTCTTC. Its protein is CASSFWGPYNEQFF.

This clonotype has more than one count but fewer than ten. The chain carries TRBV20-1 and TRBJ1-5; 8 nucleotides align to TRBD1. CDR3 length equals 15 residues. The trim removed 3 bases at V and 2 bases at J, leaving 6 bases unmatched. Per germline, CDR1 DFQATT and CDR2 SNEGSKA (reference sequence). The CDR3 DNA follows: TGCAGTGCTAGGGCAGACAGGGGAGGCAATCAGCCCCAGCATTTT. Its translation: CSARADRGGNQPQHF.

The sample holds a few counts of this clonotype. An end of the junction does not agree with germline; a read error may underlie this. V gene TRBV7-2 combines with J gene TRBJ2-7, with D perhaps being TRBD1 or TRBD2 (5 bases each). Looked up from germline, CDR1 is SGHTA and CDR2 is FQGNSA. This CDR3 has 15 residues. This CDR3 is CAGSPTGAYSYEQYF. DNA for the CDR3: TGTGCCGGCAGCCCCACCGGGGCCTACTCCTACGAGCAGTACTTC.

The chain has TRBV19 and TRBJ2-3; possible D gene TRBD1, 5 bases. Deletions cut 6 bases from V and 9 bases from J, with 16 bases between. CDR1 and CDR2 from the germline V gene are LNHDA and SQIVND (reference sequence). CDR3 length equals 13 residues. The CDR3 sequence is CASRASPGRTQYF. DNA for the CDR3: TGTGCCAGTAGAGCAAGTCCAGGGCGGACGCAGTATTTT.

This clonotype has a handful of counts. The CDR3 loop is CSASTTGDYEQYF. In DNA form, the CDR3 reads TGCAGTGCTAGTACGACGGGGGACTACGAGCAGTACTTC. The rearrangement joins TRBV20-1 to TRBJ2-7; D is perhaps TRBD2 (6 bases). Germline lookup yields CDR1 DFQATT and CDR2 SNEGSKA (reference sequence). V lost 3 bases and J lost 3, with 12 bases in between. This CDR3 spans 13 amino acids.

The rearrangement uses TRBV28 and TRBJ2-5, with a tentative D call TRBD1 (6 bases). The better agreement between TRBJ2-7 and the DNA end casts doubt on the J call. The germline gives CDR1 MDHEN, CDR2 SYDVKM. CDR3 size: 12 residues. The CDR3 spells CASSITGYEQYF. CDR3 nucleotide sequence: TGTGCCAGCAGTATCACAGGGTACGAGCAGTACTTC.

This clonotype has a handful of counts. The gene calls are TRBV3-1 and TRBJ2-4, with D uncertain. Germline V gene sequence: CDR1 LGHDT, CDR2 YNNKEL (reference sequence). This CDR3 comprises 14 residues. V was cut by 1 base and J by 6 bases, with 10 bases left in between. The CDR3 reads CASSQGGVINIQYF. The DNA of the CDR3 is TGTGCCAGCAGCCAAGGGGGTGTCATAAACATTCAGTACTTC. Together with reference TRBV3-1 and TRBJ2-4, the CDR3 gives the full variable domain: DTAVSQTPKYLVTQMGNDKSIKCEQNLGHDTMYWYKQDSKKFLKIMFSYNNKELIINETVPNRFSPKSPDKAHLNLHINSLELGDSAVYFCASSQGGVINIQYFGAGTRLSVL.

This clonotype was detected only a few times. The chain employs TRBV4-3 and TRBJ2-6; D possibly corresponds to TRBD1 (6 bases). V was cut by 3 bases and J by 0 bases, with 15 bases left in between. Germline lookup yields CDR1 LGHNA and CDR2 YSLEER. The CDR3 consists of 18 residues. The CDR3 DNA is TGCGCCAGCAGCCAGCCCGGGACACCAAACTCTGGGGCCAACGTCCTGACTTTC. The encoded protein is CASSQPGTPNSGANVLTF.